These 21 T cell receptor beta chains originate from one sample sequenced in a study of kidney transplant recipient with SARS-CoV-2 infection. Via MiXCR, TCRdb re-called the reads, giving one row per CDR3 protein. The sample has fewer than 250,000 distinct CDR3 sequences, 29% seen once; the top ten hold less than 8.5%. The sequencing here drew on a blood sample, taken at baseline and on roughly day 110 from a kidney transplant recipient. These receptors were obtained from a male patient between 25 and 39 years old who had COVID-19 and was a kidney transplant recipient. Part of the T cell pool may stem from the graft donor.

This clonotype was seen ten or more times. V gene TRBV12-3 or TRBV12-4 combines with J gene TRBJ2-5, with 13 positions matching TRBD2. CDR3 length: 15 amino acids. V was pared by 6 bases and J by 4 bases, with 5 bases of the junction left unmatched. CDR3 bases: TGTGCCAGCAGGACTAGCGGGAGGTATCGAGAGACCCAGTACTTC. Encoded protein: CASRTSGRYRETQYF.

This clonotype showed up many times. The chain couples TRBV29-1 to TRBJ1-2; tentatively, D is TRBD1 (6 bases). The CDR3 contains 14 residues. CDR1 and CDR2 (germline): SQVTM, ANQGSEA. V dropped 3 bases and J dropped 5 bases, with 16 bases sitting between them. Here the CDR3 DNA reads TGCAGCGTTGACTCAGAGGGACAACGGTATGGCTACACCTTC. Its translation is CSVDSEGQRYGYTF.

This clonotype was seen ten or more times. The gene calls are TRBV5-4 and TRBJ2-2; 7 bases are a match to TRBD2. The CDR3 length is 16 residues. The V and J ends lost 4 bases and 1 base, in that order; junction bases with no gene match: 7. CDR1 and CDR2 from the germline V gene are SGHNT and YYREEE (reference sequence). Here the CDR3 reads CASSLAPGGNTGELFF. In DNA, the CDR3 is TGTGCCAGCAGCCTGGCCCCGGGAGGGAACACCGGGGAGCTGTTTTTT.

This clonotype was observed many times. This chain connects TRBV20-1 to TRBJ1-4, with 8 bases that match TRBD1. Germline CDR1 DFQATT, CDR2 SNEGSKA (reference sequence). The V and J ends lost 4 bases and 7 bases, in that order; junction bases with no gene match: 8. The CDR3 is 14 amino acids. CDR3: CSATPRTGLEKLFF. In DNA, the CDR3 is TGCAGTGCTACCCCGAGGACAGGGCTTGAAAAACTGTTTTTT.

For this clonotype: Being one base from a much bigger clone, this may be a read error. This chain uses TRBV6-5 with TRBJ2-1; 9 nucleotides agree with TRBD1. The CDR3 consists of 15 residues. Germline V CDR1 and CDR2: MNHEY, SVGAGI. The CDR3 region has the DNA TGTGGCAGCAGTCACCCGGGACAGGGCTACAATGAGCAGTTCTTC. Translating gives CGSSHPGQGYNEQFF.

This clonotype was seen once. With a much larger clone just one base away, this may be a read error. The chain recombines TRBV5-8 with TRBJ2-5; no reliable D call. Germline CDR1 reads SGHTS; CDR2 reads YDEGEE. This CDR3 spans 12 amino acids. DNA for the CDR3: TGTGCCGGCAGCTTTTACACGGAGACCCAGTACTTC. Translation gives CAGSFYTETQYF.

This clonotype appeared many times. This rearrangement joins TRBV6-5 to TRBJ2-3; 7 positions match TRBD2. The CDR3 is 16 amino acids. Trimming removed 4 bases from V and 0 bases from J; junction bases left unmatched: 7. Germline V CDR1 and CDR2: MNHEY, SVGAGI. In nucleotides, the CDR3 is TGTGCCAGCAGTTCACGCTCTAGCGGTAGCACAGATACGCAGTATTTT. It is translated as CASSSRSSGSTDTQYF.

This clonotype was seen ten or more times. This chain joins TRBV12-3 or TRBV12-4 and TRBJ2-6, with D possibly being TRBD2 (5 bases). V was pared by 7 bases and J by 2 bases, with 12 bases between. The CDR3 consists of 15 residues. This chain's CDR3 is CASTHGVAGANVLTF. In nucleotides, the CDR3 is TGTGCCAGCACCCACGGGGTTGCTGGGGCCAACGTCCTGACTTTC.

Worth noting for this clonotype: This may be a read error: a much more frequent sequence differs by one nucleotide. V and J are TRBV8-2 and TRBJ2-6. TRBV8-2 is described as a pseudogene. This CDR3 is 17 amino acids long. As DNA, the CDR3 is TGTGGCGCAATGGCCAGGATAACACAAAGTCGGGCCAACGTCCTGACTTTC. Translated, it gives CGAMARITQSRANVLTF.

Turning to this clonotype: This may be a read error, as it is one base from a much larger clone. This chain joins TRBV7-9 and TRBJ2-2, with 9 bases lining up with TRBD1. The V gene's germline CDR1 is SEHNR and CDR2 FQNEAQ (reference sequence). This CDR3 contains 16 residues. V was clipped by 5 bases and J by 4 bases; unmatched bases: 8. For the CDR3, the DNA is TGTGCCAGCAGCCCTTGGACAGGGGTCAGCACCGGGGAGCTGTTTTTT. Protein sequence: CASSPWTGVSTGELFF.

At least ten counts were recorded for this clonotype. This CDR3 is CASSSRKGLAGVLAKNIQYF. In DNA form, the CDR3 reads TGTGCCAGCAGCTCCCGAAAGGGACTAGCGGGAGTGCTAGCCAAAAACATTCAGTACTTC. The chain has TRBV13 and TRBJ2-4, with TRBD2 identical over 14 bases. The germline V gene encodes CDR1 PRHDT and CDR2 FYEKMQ (reference sequence). CDR3 length: 20 amino acids. J gave up 0 bases and V 4 bases, and 11 bases lay outside the gene matches.

This clonotype was seen only a few times. The chain is built from TRBV11-2 and TRBJ2-3; TRBD2 agrees at 9 bases. The CDR3 sequence is 18 residues long. Trimming at V came to 0 bases and at J to 0 bases, leaving 7 bases not matched to a gene. The germline CDR1 and CDR2 sequences are SGHAT and FQNNGV. CDR3 nucleotide sequence: TGTGCCAGCAGCTTAGATTTAGCGGGGGCCTCTAGCACAGATACGCAGTATTTT. It encodes CASSLDLAGASSTDTQYF.

The chain links TRBV9 to TRBJ2-7; weak D call: TRBD1 (5 bases). The tail of the sequence fits TRBJ2-5 better, so the J call may be wrong. The CDR3 is made up of 14 amino acids. Germline-derived CDR1 and CDR2 are SGDLS and YYNGEE. DNA for the CDR3: TGTGCCAGCAGCGTAGGGCAGGGTACAGAGACCCAGTACTTC. Its translation: CASSVGQGTETQYF.

In its sample, this clonotype was seen many times. V usage is TRBV9 and J usage is TRBJ1-4, with 9 bases fitting TRBD1. The CDR3 loop spans 16 amino acids. The ends lost 0 bases at V and 7 bases at J; junction bases unmatched: 7. From germline, CDR1 is SGDLS and CDR2 YYNGEE. CDR3 amino acids: CASSVGLGQGGEKLFF. The CDR3, as DNA: TGTGCCAGCAGCGTAGGATTGGGACAGGGAGGTGAAAAACTGTTTTTT. The variable domain in full, with the rest retrieved from reference TRBV9 and TRBJ1-4, is DSGVTQTPKHLITATGQRVTLRCSPRSGDLSVYWYQQSLDQGLQFLIQYYNGEERAKGNILERFSAQQFPDLHSELNLSSLELGDSALYFCASSVGLGQGGEKLFFGSGTQLSVL.

This clonotype was recorded many times. The rearrangement links TRBV4-2 to TRBJ2-1; no firm D call. Trimming pared 4 bases from V and 4 bases from J, leaving 14 bases between. Germline lookup yields CDR1 LGHNA and CDR2 YNFKEQ. This CDR3 is built from 15 residues. The CDR3 DNA sequence: TGTGCCAGCAGCCCCCCGACCCCTATGTACAATGAGCAGTTCTTC. It encodes CASSPPTPMYNEQFF.

The CDR3 region is CASSPLAAGGGGETQYF. In DNA, the CDR3 is TGTGCCAGCTCACCACTCGCTGCGGGGGGAGGTGGGGAGACCCAGTACTTC. This chain joins TRBV18 and TRBJ2-7, with TRBD2 identical over 8 bases. The last part of the DNA fits TRBJ2-5 better; the J call may be wrong. Germline CDR1 reads KGHSH; CDR2 reads LQKENI. The CDR3 covers 17 residues.

Comments on this clonotype: A read error is possible here, since a much larger clone lies one base away. J is TRBJ1-1 and V is TRBV20-1; unclear D gene. The CDR3 extends over 12 amino acids. Germline V lookup: CDR1 DFQATT, CDR2 SNEGSKA (reference sequence). The ends were cut back, 6 bases at V and 3 bases at J, with 11 bases in the middle. CDR3 protein: CSASDGDTEAFF. In nucleotides, the CDR3 is TGCAGTGCCAGCGACGGGGACACTGAAGCTTTCTTT.

Remarks on this clonotype: A much bigger clone sits one base away, suggesting this may be a read error. This chain links TRBV16 with TRBJ1-2; D gene unclear. From germline, CDR1 is KGHSY and CDR2 FQNENV. Deletions cut 4 bases from V and 4 bases from J, with 22 bases between. The CDR3 extends over 17 amino acids. The CDR3 DNA reads as TGTGCCAGCAGCCGCCCAACGGTCGTTGGAAAGACCTATGGCTACACCTTC. As protein: CASSRPTVVGKTYGYTF.

In its sample, this clonotype was seen many times. An end of the junction does not agree with germline; a read error may underlie this. DNA of the CDR3: TGTGCCAGCAGCCGCGCGGGGGCAGATGGATTAAGCTTT. Encoded protein: CASSRAGADGLSF. The chain couples TRBV7-9 to TRBJ1-4, with a tentative D call TRBD1 (6 bases). CDR3 length: 13 amino acids. CDR1 is SEHNR, CDR2 FQNEAQ, per germline (reference sequence).

This clonotype was seen repeatedly, ten times or more. The CDR3 DNA follows: TGTGCCAGCTCACCACGCCCTCAGGAGCCTAATCAGCCCCAGCATTTT. Amino acids: CASSPRPQEPNQPQHF. The chain combines TRBV18 with TRBJ1-5; D is uncertain. The V end lost 1 base, the J end lost 4 bases, and 14 bases lay between the germline ends. Germline V gene sequence: CDR1 KGHSH, CDR2 LQKENI. The CDR3 spans 16 residues.

This clonotype was seen repeatedly, ten times or more. This chain connects TRBV27 to TRBJ1-2; 8 nucleotides line up with TRBD1. Germline trimming cut 5 bases from V and 2 bases from J; bases unmatched to any gene: 10. CDR1 MNHEY and CDR2 SMNVEV come from the germline V gene (reference sequence). The CDR3 runs to 16 residues. CDR3 residues: CASSTLRGLGNYGYTF. The CDR3 bases are TGTGCCAGCAGTACGCTCAGGGGGCTGGGAAACTATGGCTACACCTTC.